The clone carrying this TCR beta chain came up many times. Peripheral blood from each donor was collected in a volume of roughly 9.8 milliliters. The entry originates in a study of blood T cells in healthy people across ages. CDR3 length: 15 residues. CDR1 KGHDR and CDR2 SFDVKD come from the germline V gene. The J segment lost 7 bases and the V segment lost 3 bases, leaving 10 bases of the junction unmatched. Next came a second PCR, run for about 6 to 12 cycles, which used a sample-barcoded 5' primer along with a J-beta primer mix. Every cDNA molecule carried a tag from a template-switch adaptor bearing 12 random nucleotides. From each sample, at least 3 million paired-end reads containing CDR3 were obtained. One entry per CDR3 protein, called by TCRdb with MiXCR from the 5' RACE reads. The data hold roughly 800,000 distinct CDR3 sequences, with roughly 64% observed a single time.

The chain has TRBV24-1 and TRBJ2-7, with 8 nucleotides matching TRBD1. The source material was blood. The sequence derives from a man younger than 40 in good health. The CDR3 sequence is CATSDPGQGSGEQYF. In nucleotides, the CDR3 is TGTGCCACCAGTGATCCTGGACAGGGTTCAGGGGAGCAGTACTTC.